What follows describes a single T cell receptor (beta chain). With 3 bases removed from V and 2 bases from J, the gap between germline ends came to 13 bases. The germline gives CDR1 LNHDA, CDR2 SQIVND (reference sequence). CDR3 length: 15 amino acids. Naive CD8 cells, CD45RO-negative and positively selected for CCR7, excluded terminally differentiated effector memory CD45RA+ cells. DNA at 150 to 200 ng, around 30,000 T cell genomes, went into sorted-subset replicate PCRs. Per the study methods: ImmunoSEQ gave junction-only sequences without quality scores, so filtering differed. Generated by immunoSEQ multiplex PCR, the TCRdb table keeps only in-frame clones and is missing some. V, J and clone size reflect that table, while D and trimming were determined from the DNA. The top ten hold about 1.6% of the sample, which has about 2.1 million clones, roughly 93% seen once. This specimen comes from a study of shared clonotypes between healthy human individuals.

The source material was naive CD8+ T cells from PBMCs. The J gene is TRBJ1-2, the V gene TRBV19; unclear D gene. The sequence was collected from a man aged 18-30 years in good health. Some clones in this sample may be carry-over from other donors' samples. Here the CDR3 DNA reads TGTGCCAGTAGTATTCGGAGGGTCGGGAACTATGGCTACACCTTC. Its translation is CASSIRRVGNYGYTF. Variable domain in full (rest from reference TRBV19 and TRBJ1-2): DGGITQSPKYLFRKEGQNVTLSCEQNLNHDAMYWYRQDPGQGLRLIYYSQIVNDFQKGDIAEGYSVSREKKESFPLTVTSAQKNPTAFYLCASSIRRVGNYGYTFGSGTRLTVV.